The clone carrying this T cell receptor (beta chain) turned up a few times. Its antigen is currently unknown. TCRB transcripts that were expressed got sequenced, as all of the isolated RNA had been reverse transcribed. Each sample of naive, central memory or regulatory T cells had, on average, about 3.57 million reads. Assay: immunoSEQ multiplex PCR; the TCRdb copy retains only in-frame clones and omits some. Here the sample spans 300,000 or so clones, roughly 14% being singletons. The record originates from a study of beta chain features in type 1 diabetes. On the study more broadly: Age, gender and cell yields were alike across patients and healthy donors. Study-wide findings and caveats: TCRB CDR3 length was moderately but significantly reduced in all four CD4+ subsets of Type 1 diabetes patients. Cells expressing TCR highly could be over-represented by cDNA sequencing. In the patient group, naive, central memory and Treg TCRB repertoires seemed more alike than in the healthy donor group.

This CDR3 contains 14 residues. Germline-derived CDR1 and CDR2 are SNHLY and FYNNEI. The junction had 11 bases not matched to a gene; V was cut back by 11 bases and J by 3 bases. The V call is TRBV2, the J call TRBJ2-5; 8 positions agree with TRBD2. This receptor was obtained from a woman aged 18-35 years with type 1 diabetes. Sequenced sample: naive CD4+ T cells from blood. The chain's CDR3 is CAGRYSGKKETQYF. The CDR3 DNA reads TGTGCCGGCCGTTATAGCGGGAAGAAAGAGACCCAGTACTTC.